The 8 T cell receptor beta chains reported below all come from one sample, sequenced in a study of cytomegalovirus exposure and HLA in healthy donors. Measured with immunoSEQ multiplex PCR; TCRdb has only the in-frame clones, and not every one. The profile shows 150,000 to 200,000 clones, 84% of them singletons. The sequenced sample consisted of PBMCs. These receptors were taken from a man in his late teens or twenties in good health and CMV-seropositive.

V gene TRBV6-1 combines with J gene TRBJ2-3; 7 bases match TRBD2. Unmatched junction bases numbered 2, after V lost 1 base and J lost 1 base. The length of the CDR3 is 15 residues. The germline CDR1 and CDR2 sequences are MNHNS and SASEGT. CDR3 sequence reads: CASSEDAGGTDTQYF. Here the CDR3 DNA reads TGTGCCAGCAGTGAAGATGCGGGAGGCACAGATACGCAGTATTTT.

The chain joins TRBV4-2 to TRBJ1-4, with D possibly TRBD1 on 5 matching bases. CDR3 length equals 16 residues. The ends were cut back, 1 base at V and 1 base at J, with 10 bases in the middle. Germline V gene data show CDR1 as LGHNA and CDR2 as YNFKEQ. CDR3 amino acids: CASSQARGGTNEKLFF. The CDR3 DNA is TGTGCCAGCAGCCAAGCCCGGGGGGGAACTAATGAAAAACTGTTTTTT.

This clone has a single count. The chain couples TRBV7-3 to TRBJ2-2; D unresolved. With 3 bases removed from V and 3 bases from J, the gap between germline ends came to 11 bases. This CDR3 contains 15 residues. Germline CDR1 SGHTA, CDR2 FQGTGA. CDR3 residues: CASSLVQVDTGELFF. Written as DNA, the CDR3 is TGTGCCAGCAGCTTGGTTCAGGTTGACACCGGGGAGCTGTTTTTT.

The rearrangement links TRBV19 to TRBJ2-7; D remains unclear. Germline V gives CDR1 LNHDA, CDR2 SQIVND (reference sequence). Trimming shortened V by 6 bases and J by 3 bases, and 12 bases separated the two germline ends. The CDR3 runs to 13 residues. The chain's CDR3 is CASRGMDNYEQYF. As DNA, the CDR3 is TGTGCCAGTAGGGGCATGGATAACTACGAGCAGTACTTC.

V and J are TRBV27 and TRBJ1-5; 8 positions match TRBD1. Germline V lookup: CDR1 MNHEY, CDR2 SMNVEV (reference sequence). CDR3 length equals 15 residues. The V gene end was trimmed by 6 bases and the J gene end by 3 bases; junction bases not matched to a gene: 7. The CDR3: CASRQGQGNNQPQHF. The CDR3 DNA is TGTGCCAGCAGGCAAGGACAGGGCAACAATCAGCCCCAGCATTTT.

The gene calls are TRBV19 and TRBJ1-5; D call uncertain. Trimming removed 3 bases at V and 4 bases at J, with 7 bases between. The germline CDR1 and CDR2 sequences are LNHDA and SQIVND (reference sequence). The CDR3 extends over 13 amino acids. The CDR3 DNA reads TGTGCCAGTAGTATGACGGGGAATCAGCCCCAGCATTTT. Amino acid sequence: CASSMTGNQPQHF.

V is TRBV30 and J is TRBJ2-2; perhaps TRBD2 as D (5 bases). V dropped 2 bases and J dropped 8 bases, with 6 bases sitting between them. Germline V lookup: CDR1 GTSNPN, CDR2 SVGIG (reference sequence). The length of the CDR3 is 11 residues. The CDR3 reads CAWSRTGELFF. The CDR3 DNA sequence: TGTGCCTGGAGTCGGACTGGGGAGCTGTTTTTT.

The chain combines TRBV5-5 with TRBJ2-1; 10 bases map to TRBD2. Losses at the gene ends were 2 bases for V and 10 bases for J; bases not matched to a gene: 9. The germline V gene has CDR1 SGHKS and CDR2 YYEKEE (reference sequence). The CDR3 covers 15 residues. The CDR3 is CASSFSSGSMWEQFF. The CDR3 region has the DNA TGTGCCAGCAGCTTTTCTAGCGGGAGTATGTGGGAGCAGTTCTTC.